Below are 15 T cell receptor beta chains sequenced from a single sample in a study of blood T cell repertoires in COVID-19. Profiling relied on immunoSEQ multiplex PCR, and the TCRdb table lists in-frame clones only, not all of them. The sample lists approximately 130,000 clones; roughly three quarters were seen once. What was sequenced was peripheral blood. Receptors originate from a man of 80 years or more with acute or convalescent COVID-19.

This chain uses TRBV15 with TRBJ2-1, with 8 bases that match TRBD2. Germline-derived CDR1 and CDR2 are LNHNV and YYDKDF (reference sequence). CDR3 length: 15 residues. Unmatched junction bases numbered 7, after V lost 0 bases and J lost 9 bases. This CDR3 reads CATSRDRLANGEQFF. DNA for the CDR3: TGTGCCACCAGCAGAGATCGACTAGCGAACGGTGAGCAGTTCTTC.

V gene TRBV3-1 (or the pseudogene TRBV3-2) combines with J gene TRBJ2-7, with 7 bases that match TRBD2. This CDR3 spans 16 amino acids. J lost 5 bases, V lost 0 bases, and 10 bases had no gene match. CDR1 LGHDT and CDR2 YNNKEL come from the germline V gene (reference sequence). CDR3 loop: CASSQEGSAGVDEQYF. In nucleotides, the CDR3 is TGTGCCAGCAGCCAAGAAGGGAGCGCGGGGGTCGACGAGCAGTACTTC.

The CDR3 DNA sequence: TGCGCCAGCAGCCAAGGACAGGGGGCCACTTACGAGCAGTACTTC. It is translated as CASSQGQGATYEQYF. The chain uses TRBV4-1 and TRBJ2-7; 10 bases align to TRBD1. CDR3 length: 15 amino acids. The germline V gene has CDR1 MGHRA and CDR2 YSYEKL. J was trimmed by 4 bases and V by 1 base; bases with no gene match: 4.

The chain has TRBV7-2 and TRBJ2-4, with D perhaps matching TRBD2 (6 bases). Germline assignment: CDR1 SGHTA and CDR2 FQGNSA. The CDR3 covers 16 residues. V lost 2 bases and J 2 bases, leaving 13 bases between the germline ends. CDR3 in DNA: TGTGCCAGCAGCTTACGCGCTAGCGTGTCCAAAAACATTCAGTACTTC. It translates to CASSLRASVSKNIQYF.

CDR3 bases: TGTGCCAGCAGTGATGGGAGTCTGGGTGAGCAGTTCTTC. Translated: CASSDGSLGEQFF. The V and J genes are TRBV6-1 and TRBJ2-1; D perhaps matches TRBD2 (5 bases). This CDR3 comprises 13 residues. Trimming took 3 bases from V and 9 from J, leaving 12 bases between them. Germline V lookup: CDR1 MNHNS, CDR2 SASEGT.

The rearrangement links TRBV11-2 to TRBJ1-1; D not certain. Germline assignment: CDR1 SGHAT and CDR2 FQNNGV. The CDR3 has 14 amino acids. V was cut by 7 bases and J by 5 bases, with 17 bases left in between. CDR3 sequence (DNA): TGTGCCAGCATGCCCGGTGGAGAGTGGACTGAAGCTTTCTTT. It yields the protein CASMPGGEWTEAFF.

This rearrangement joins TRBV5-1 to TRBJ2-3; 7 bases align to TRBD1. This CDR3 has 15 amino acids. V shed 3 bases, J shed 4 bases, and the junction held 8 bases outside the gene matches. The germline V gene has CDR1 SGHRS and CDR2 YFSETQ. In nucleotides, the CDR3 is TGCGCCAGCAGCTCCCTGACAGGGTATTCAGATACGCAGTATTTT. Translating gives CASSSLTGYSDTQYF.

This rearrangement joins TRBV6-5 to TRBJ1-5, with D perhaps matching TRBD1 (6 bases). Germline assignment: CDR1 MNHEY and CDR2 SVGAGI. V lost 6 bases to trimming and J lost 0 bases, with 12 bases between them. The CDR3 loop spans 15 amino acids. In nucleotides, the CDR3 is TGTGCCAGCAGGAACAGGGAGGGTAGCAATCAGCCCCAGCATTTT. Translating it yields CASRNREGSNQPQHF.

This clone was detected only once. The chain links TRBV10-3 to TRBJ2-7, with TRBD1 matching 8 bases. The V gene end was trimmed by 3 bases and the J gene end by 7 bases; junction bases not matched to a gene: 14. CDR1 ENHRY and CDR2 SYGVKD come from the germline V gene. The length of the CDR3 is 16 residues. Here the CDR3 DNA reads TGTGCCATCAGTGACACGACGAGGCAGGGGGCTGGTGAGCAGTACTTC. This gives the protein CAISDTTRQGAGEQYF.

The CDR3 protein is CASRDRGGTDTQYF. The CDR3 region has the DNA TGTGCCAGTAGGGACAGGGGAGGCACAGATACGCAGTATTTT. The J gene is TRBJ2-3, the V gene TRBV19, with TRBD1 matching over 9 bases. The CDR3 has 14 amino acids. Germline V lookup: CDR1 LNHDA, CDR2 SQIVND (reference sequence). After removal of 6 bases from V and 1 base from J, the junction contained 2 bases not matched to a gene.

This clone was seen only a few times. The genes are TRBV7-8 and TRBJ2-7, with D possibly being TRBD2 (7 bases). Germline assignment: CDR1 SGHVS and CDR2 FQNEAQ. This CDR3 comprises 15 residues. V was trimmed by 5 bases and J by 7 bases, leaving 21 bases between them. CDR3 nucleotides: TGTGCCAGCAGCCCTGCTGTGGGAGGGGGGGGAGAGCAGTACTTC. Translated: CASSPAVGGGGEQYF.

The CDR3 spells CASSSGGGLNNEQFF. CDR3 nucleotides: TGTGCCAGCAGTTCGGGCGGGGGCTTAAACAATGAGCAGTTCTTC. The J gene is TRBJ2-1, the V gene TRBV6-5; maybe TRBD2 (7 bases). This CDR3 contains 15 residues. The V gene's germline CDR1 is MNHEY and CDR2 SVGAGI. Trimming pared 4 bases from V and 5 bases from J, leaving 15 bases between.

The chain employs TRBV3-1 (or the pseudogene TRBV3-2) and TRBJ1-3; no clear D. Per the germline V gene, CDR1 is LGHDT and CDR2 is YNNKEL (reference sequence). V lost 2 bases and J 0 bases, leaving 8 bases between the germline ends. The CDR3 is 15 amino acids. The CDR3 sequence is CASSQFIASGNTIYF. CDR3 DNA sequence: TGTGCCAGCAGCCAATTTATAGCCTCTGGAAACACCATATATTTT.

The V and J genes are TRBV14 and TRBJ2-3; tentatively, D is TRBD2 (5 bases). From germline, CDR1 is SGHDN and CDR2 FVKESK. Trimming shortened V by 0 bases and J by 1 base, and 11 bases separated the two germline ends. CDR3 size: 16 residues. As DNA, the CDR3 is TGTGCCAGCAGCCAAGACTCCGGGCGGGGCACAGATACGCAGTATTTT. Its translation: CASSQDSGRGTDTQYF.

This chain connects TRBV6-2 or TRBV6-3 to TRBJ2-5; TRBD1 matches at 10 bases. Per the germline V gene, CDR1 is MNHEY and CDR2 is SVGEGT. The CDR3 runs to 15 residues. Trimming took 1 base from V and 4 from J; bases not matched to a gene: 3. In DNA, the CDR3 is TGTGCCAGCAGTTACTTGGGACAGGGGCTAGAGACCCAGTACTTC. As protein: CASSYLGQGLETQYF.